This T cell receptor (beta chain) came from a study of blood T cell repertoires in COVID-19. Study as a whole: Sites in the United States, Italy and Spain provided acute and convalescent COVID-19 samples. From T cells, B-cell-depleted T cells, or PBMCs came the material, which was cDNA or gDNA.

Grouping used clinical history reported by participants in a survey and questionnaire. Germline CDR1 reads SGHRS; CDR2 reads YFSETQ. The length of the CDR3 is 15 residues. Trimming removed 3 bases from V and 7 bases from J; junction bases left unmatched: 7. Under the authors' procedure: Amplification from reference gene primers served as the basis for estimated nucleated cell counts. The method was immunoSEQ multiplex PCR; TCRdb's version includes in-frame clones alone and lacks a portion of them. The V and J calls and the clone size are those of that table, but D and trimming were determined from the DNA. The table lists around 160,000 clones, 70% to 90% of them singletons.

The TCR sequence derives from a man aged 35 to 55 who had recovered from COVID-19. The V and J genes are TRBV5-1 and TRBJ1-6; 7 nucleotides line up with TRBD1. Sequencing was carried out using PBMCs or T cells enriched from blood (not recorded which). The CDR3 protein is CASSSNTGDNSPLHF. The CDR3 DNA is TGCGCCAGCAGCTCCAACACAGGGGACAATTCACCCCTCCACTTT.